Listed below are T cell receptor beta chains from one sample, sequenced in a study of shared clonotypes between healthy human individuals. Profiling relied on immunoSEQ multiplex PCR, and the TCRdb table lists in-frame clones only, not all of them. The sample has fewer than 1 million clones, 90% to 97% seen once. The specimen was naive CD8+ T cells sorted from blood. The receptors originated from a young man in good health. The CDR3 runs from the conserved cysteine through the conserved F or W. The D gene is left open where the match is weak. Rows may omit the clone size; those that give it use once, few, many or a size class.

v_call: TRBV7-2; clone_size: .; d_call: .; j_call: TRBJ2-7; cdr3_aa: CASSLKTGTAYEQYF; cdr3_nt: TGTGCCAGCAGCTTAAAAACGGGAACAGCCTACGAGCAGTACTTC
v_call: TRBV15; clone_size: .; d_call: TRBD2; j_call: TRBJ2-3; cdr3_aa: CATSYGLADTQYF; cdr3_nt: TGTGCCACCAGCTACGGACTAGCCGATACGCAGTATTTT
v_call: TRBV20-1; clone_size: .; d_call: .; j_call: TRBJ2-7; cdr3_aa: CSPYEQYF; cdr3_nt: TGTTCGCCTTACGAGCAGTACTTC
v_call: TRBV28; clone_size: .; d_call: .; j_call: TRBJ2-2; cdr3_aa: CASKWEDTGELFF; cdr3_nt: TGTGCCAGCAAGTGGGAGGACACCGGGGAGCTGTTTTTT
v_call: TRBV27; clone_size: .; d_call: TRBD1; j_call: TRBJ2-7; cdr3_aa: CASRFTGGEQYF; cdr3_nt: TGTGCCAGCAGGTTCACAGGGGGCGAGCAGTACTTC
v_call: TRBV11-3; clone_size: once; d_call: .; j_call: TRBJ2-1; cdr3_aa: CASSLGVGEISEQFF; cdr3_nt: TGTGCCAGCAGCCTTGGGGTGGGGGAGATCAGTGAGCAGTTCTTC
v_call: TRBV10-2; clone_size: few; d_call: .; j_call: TRBJ2-2; cdr3_aa: CASLGQTNTGELFF; cdr3_nt: TGCGCCAGCCTAGGACAGACGAACACCGGGGAGCTGTTTTTT
v_call: TRBV7-2; clone_size: .; d_call: TRBD2; j_call: TRBJ2-7; cdr3_aa: CASSLRGSPYEQYF; cdr3_nt: TGTGCCAGCAGCTTACGCGGGAGTCCCTACGAGCAGTACTTC
v_call: TRBV29-1; clone_size: few; d_call: .; j_call: TRBJ2-7; cdr3_aa: CSVETGTQGYEQYF; cdr3_nt: TGCAGCGTTGAGACCGGGACCCAGGGGTACGAGCAGTACTTC
v_call: TRBV15; clone_size: .; d_call: .; j_call: TRBJ2-1; cdr3_aa: CATSRDPRTVAYNEQFF; cdr3_nt: TGTGCCACCAGCAGAGATCCTCGGACAGTCGCCTACAATGAGCAGTTCTTC
v_call: TRBV29-1; clone_size: .; d_call: .; j_call: TRBJ1-2; cdr3_aa: CSVEIIGGYGYTF; cdr3_nt: TGCAGCGTCGAGATCATTGGGGGCTATGGCTACACCTTC
v_call: TRBV7-2; clone_size: .; d_call: .; j_call: TRBJ1-2; cdr3_aa: CASSLGDRLGSNYGYTF; cdr3_nt: TGTGCCAGCAGCTTAGGTGATAGGTTGGGCAGTAACTATGGCTACACCTTC
v_call: TRBV28; clone_size: .; d_call: .; j_call: TRBJ2-5; cdr3_aa: CASSPPPGQGGETQYF; cdr3_nt: TGTGCCAGCAGTCCCCCCCCAGGACAAGGGGGTGAGACCCAGTACTTC
v_call: TRBV5-5; clone_size: .; d_call: TRBD1; j_call: TRBJ1-5; cdr3_aa: CASSWTGASNQPQHF; cdr3_nt: TGTGCCAGCAGCTGGACAGGGGCAAGCAATCAGCCCCAGCATTTT
v_call: TRBV2; clone_size: .; d_call: .; j_call: TRBJ1-1; cdr3_aa: CASISGVDGTFF; cdr3_nt: TGTGCCAGCATCTCGGGGGTAGATGGAACTTTCTTT
v_call: TRBV23-1; clone_size: .; d_call: .; j_call: TRBJ2-2; cdr3_aa: CASSQSRGTGELFF; cdr3_nt: TGCGCCAGCAGTCAATCGAGAGGCACCGGGGAGCTGTTTTTT
v_call: TRBV10-3; clone_size: .; d_call: .; j_call: TRBJ1-1; cdr3_aa: CAISEYGQGTEAFF; cdr3_nt: TGTGCCATCAGTGAGTATGGGCAGGGTACTGAAGCTTTCTTT
v_call: TRBV10-3; clone_size: .; d_call: .; j_call: TRBJ2-5; cdr3_aa: CAISDPGGGRGRETQYF; cdr3_nt: TGTGCCATCAGTGACCCAGGGGGCGGGAGAGGAAGAGAGACCCAGTACTTC
v_call: TRBV5-1; clone_size: .; d_call: .; j_call: TRBJ2-7; cdr3_aa: CASSPGHSGAYEQYF; cdr3_nt: TGCGCCAGCAGCCCGGGACACTCTGGGGCCTACGAGCAGTACTTC
v_call: TRBV5-6; clone_size: .; d_call: .; j_call: TRBJ2-7; cdr3_aa: CASSYGAAGEQYF; cdr3_nt: TGTGCCAGCAGCTACGGGGCTGCGGGAGAGCAGTACTTC
v_call: TRBV27; clone_size: .; d_call: .; j_call: TRBJ2-7; cdr3_aa: CASSLGVSLYEQYF; cdr3_nt: TGTGCCAGCAGTTTAGGGGTCTCCCTCTACGAGCAGTACTTC
v_call: TRBV4-1; clone_size: .; d_call: .; j_call: TRBJ2-7; cdr3_aa: CASSLTSTNYEQYF; cdr3_nt: TGCGCCAGCAGCCTTACCTCGACAAACTACGAGCAGTACTTC
v_call: TRBV9; clone_size: .; d_call: .; j_call: TRBJ2-1; cdr3_aa: CASSVEGWGPNEQFF; cdr3_nt: TGTGCCAGCAGCGTAGAGGGGTGGGGTCCTAATGAGCAGTTCTTC
v_call: TRBV7-6; clone_size: .; d_call: .; j_call: TRBJ2-1; cdr3_aa: CASSLGHYGTGYNEQFF; cdr3_nt: TGTGCCAGCAGCCTAGGCCACTACGGGACTGGTTACAATGAGCAATTCTTC
v_call: TRBV28; clone_size: .; d_call: .; j_call: TRBJ1-2; cdr3_aa: CATRQHWTPTGIDGYTF; cdr3_nt: TGTGCTACCCGCCAGCATTGGACCCCGACTGGTATCGATGGCTACACCTTC
v_call: TRBV10-3; clone_size: .; d_call: TRBD1; j_call: TRBJ2-1; cdr3_aa: CAISEPRTGVPYNEQFF; cdr3_nt: TGTGCCATCAGTGAACCCAGGACAGGGGTTCCCTACAATGAGCAGTTCTTC
v_call: TRBV11-2; clone_size: .; d_call: TRBD2; j_call: TRBJ2-5; cdr3_aa: CASSFGTSGQETQYF; cdr3_nt: TGTGCCAGCAGCTTCGGGACTAGCGGACAAGAGACCCAGTACTTC
v_call: TRBV7-9; clone_size: .; d_call: .; j_call: TRBJ2-7; cdr3_aa: CASSLSLYEQYF; cdr3_nt: TGTGCCAGCAGCTTATCCCTCTACGAGCAGTACTTC
v_call: TRBV6-5; clone_size: .; d_call: .; j_call: TRBJ1-2; cdr3_aa: CASSYARGHQGYGYTF; cdr3_nt: TGTGCCAGCAGTTACGCCCGTGGGCATCAAGGCTATGGCTACACCTTC
v_call: TRBV6-1; clone_size: .; d_call: .; j_call: TRBJ2-7; cdr3_aa: CASSEDQMIFRTDTYEQYF; cdr3_nt: TGTGCCAGCAGTGAAGACCAAATGATCTTCCGGACTGATACCTACGAGCAGTACTTC
v_call: TRBV14; clone_size: .; d_call: .; j_call: TRBJ1-5; cdr3_aa: CASSLMTAGRFRHSNQPQHF; cdr3_nt: TGTGCCAGCAGCCTTATGACGGCGGGGAGGTTCCGACATAGCAATCAGCCCCAGCATTTT
v_call: TRBV28; clone_size: .; d_call: .; j_call: TRBJ1-1; cdr3_aa: CASSPITLRGKNTEAFF; cdr3_nt: TGTGCCAGCAGTCCAATAACATTGCGGGGCAAAAACACTGAAGCTTTCTTT
v_call: TRBV7-9; clone_size: once; d_call: TRBD2; j_call: TRBJ2-1; cdr3_aa: CASRSSGGSYNEQFF; cdr3_nt: TGTGCCAGCAGATCAAGCGGGGGCTCCTACAATGAGCAGTTCTTC
v_call: TRBV27; clone_size: .; d_call: TRBD2; j_call: TRBJ2-1; cdr3_aa: CASSILAGRYNEQFF; cdr3_nt: TGTGCCAGCAGTATACTAGCGGGACGATACAATGAGCAGTTCTTC
v_call: TRBV9; clone_size: .; d_call: .; j_call: TRBJ2-7; cdr3_aa: CASSVSETPYEQYF; cdr3_nt: TGTGCCAGCAGCGTATCCGAGACACCCTACGAGCAGTACTTC
v_call: TRBV11-2; clone_size: .; d_call: TRBD1; j_call: TRBJ2-3; cdr3_aa: CASSHRQGQADTQYF; cdr3_nt: TGTGCCAGCAGCCACAGACAGGGGCAGGCAGATACGCAGTATTTT
v_call: TRBV7-2; clone_size: .; d_call: .; j_call: TRBJ2-7; cdr3_aa: CASSLGTLGSYEQYF; cdr3_nt: TGTGCCAGCAGCTTAGGCACACTGGGCTCCTACGAGCAGTACTTC
v_call: TRBV25-1; clone_size: .; d_call: .; j_call: TRBJ1-2; cdr3_aa: CASSESFNYGYTF; cdr3_nt: TGTGCCAGCAGTGAATCCTTTAACTATGGCTACACCTTC
v_call: TRBV10-1; clone_size: .; d_call: TRBD2; j_call: TRBJ2-1; cdr3_aa: CASSEGLAEYSQEQFF; cdr3_nt: TGCGCCAGCAGTGAGGGGCTAGCGGAGTATTCACAGGAGCAGTTCTTC
v_call: TRBV6-5; clone_size: once; d_call: TRBD1; j_call: TRBJ2-1; cdr3_aa: CASSTQGAHNEQFF; cdr3_nt: TGTGCCAGCAGTACACAGGGGGCCCACAATGAGCAGTTCTTC
v_call: TRBV29-1; clone_size: .; d_call: TRBD1; j_call: TRBJ2-3; cdr3_aa: CSVEGGQFTDTQYF; cdr3_nt: TGCAGCGTTGAAGGGGGACAGTTCACAGATACGCAGTATTTT
v_call: TRBV11-2; clone_size: .; d_call: TRBD1; j_call: TRBJ2-7; cdr3_aa: CASSATGQYSYEQYF; cdr3_nt: TGTGCCAGCAGCGCAACGGGACAGTACTCCTACGAGCAGTACTTC
v_call: TRBV11-2; clone_size: .; d_call: TRBD2; j_call: TRBJ2-1; cdr3_aa: CASITSGRGVNEQFF; cdr3_nt: TGTGCCAGCATAACTAGCGGGAGGGGGGTAAATGAGCAGTTCTTC
v_call: TRBV7-9; clone_size: .; d_call: TRBD2; j_call: TRBJ2-1; cdr3_aa: CASSPSGTSAYNEQFF; cdr3_nt: TGTGCCAGCAGCCCATCCGGGACTAGCGCATACAATGAGCAGTTCTTC
v_call: TRBV7-9; clone_size: .; d_call: .; j_call: TRBJ2-1; cdr3_aa: CASRAAPGHIYNEQFF; cdr3_nt: TGTGCCAGCAGGGCTGCGCCGGGACATATTTACAATGAGCAGTTCTTC
v_call: TRBV5-1; clone_size: .; d_call: TRBD2; j_call: TRBJ2-5; cdr3_aa: CASSPRKEGRGETQYF; cdr3_nt: TGCGCCAGCAGCCCCCGAAAGGAGGGGAGGGGAGAGACCCAGTACTTC
v_call: TRBV5-1; clone_size: .; d_call: .; j_call: TRBJ2-3; cdr3_aa: CASKDRGVDTQYF; cdr3_nt: TGCGCCAGTAAGGACCGAGGAGTTGATACGCAGTATTTT
v_call: TRBV29-1; clone_size: .; d_call: TRBD2; j_call: TRBJ2-7; cdr3_aa: CSVVSGSPYEQYF; cdr3_nt: TGCAGCGTTGTTAGCGGGAGCCCCTACGAGCAGTACTTC
v_call: TRBV13; clone_size: once; d_call: .; j_call: TRBJ1-1; cdr3_aa: CASSWILGRVNTEAFF; cdr3_nt: TGTGCCAGCAGCTGGATTCTAGGGCGAGTGAACACTGAAGCTTTCTTT
v_call: TRBV10-3; clone_size: .; d_call: TRBD1; j_call: TRBJ1-2; cdr3_aa: CAITTGAYGYTF; cdr3_nt: TGTGCCATCACTACAGGGGCTTATGGCTACACCTTC
v_call: TRBV27; clone_size: .; d_call: .; j_call: TRBJ2-2; cdr3_aa: CASSLSGTGELFF; cdr3_nt: TGTGCCAGCAGTTTATCGGGGACCGGGGAGCTGTTTTTT
v_call: TRBV15; clone_size: .; d_call: .; j_call: TRBJ2-2; cdr3_aa: CATSEESLTGELFF; cdr3_nt: TGTGCCACCAGCGAGGAGAGCCTGACCGGGGAGCTGTTTTTT
v_call: TRBV29-1; clone_size: .; d_call: TRBD1; j_call: TRBJ2-7; cdr3_aa: CSVEEDRGRNEQYF; cdr3_nt: TGCAGCGTTGAAGAGGACAGGGGAAGGAACGAGCAGTACTTC
v_call: TRBV5-8; clone_size: .; d_call: .; j_call: TRBJ2-7; cdr3_aa: CASSSLALDYEQYF; cdr3_nt: TGTGCCAGCAGCTCGCTAGCCCTTGACTACGAGCAGTACTTC
v_call: TRBV4-3; clone_size: .; d_call: TRBD2; j_call: TRBJ2-5; cdr3_aa: CASSQDILAGRTPQYF; cdr3_nt: TGCGCCAGCAGCCAAGATATTCTAGCGGGACGTACGCCCCAGTACTTC
v_call: TRBV5-4; clone_size: .; d_call: .; j_call: TRBJ2-7; cdr3_aa: CASSLVGDYEQYF; cdr3_nt: TGTGCCAGCAGCTTGGTAGGAGACTACGAGCAGTACTTC
v_call: TRBV7-8; clone_size: .; d_call: .; j_call: TRBJ2-1; cdr3_aa: CASSSGLYNEQFF; cdr3_nt: TGTGCCAGCAGCTCGGGACTTTACAATGAGCAGTTCTTC
v_call: TRBV25-1; clone_size: .; d_call: .; j_call: TRBJ2-7; cdr3_aa: CASSTPSHEQYF; cdr3_nt: TGTGCCAGCAGTACCCCCAGCCACGAGCAGTACTTC
v_call: TRBV4-1; clone_size: .; d_call: TRBD2; j_call: TRBJ2-1; cdr3_aa: CASSPRLAGRGGNEQFF; cdr3_nt: TGCGCCAGCAGCCCGAGACTAGCGGGAAGGGGCGGCAATGAGCAGTTCTTC